This T cell receptor beta chain originates from a study of monozygotic twins with inflammatory bowel disease. A template switching step added UMIs, each with a 6-nucleotide sample barcode. Reanalyzing the 5' RACE reads, TCRdb keeps one entry per CDR3 protein, without DNA. The table lists roughly 320,000 distinct CDR3 sequences, with more than 4.5% in the top ten. Germline V gives CDR1 SGHTA, CDR2 FQGNSA. The CDR3 has 14 residues. V gene TRBV7-2 combines with J gene TRBJ1-4. Sequencing was performed on blood. The clonotype was recovered from a human donor with ulcerative colitis or Crohn's disease, or a healthy co-twin of an affected twin (not recorded which). This CDR3 is CASSPGGVNEKLFF.